The rows below give T cell receptor beta chains drawn from one sample of a study of T cells after yellow fever vaccination. TCRdb passed the 5' RACE reads through MiXCR, listing each CDR3 protein once. This sample yields 40,000 to 50,000 distinct CDR3 sequences, of which approximately 6.3% are seen a single time; 8.5% to 12% belongs to the top ten. The source material was PBMCs, either bulk or a sorted T-cell subset (CD4+, CD8+, memory, or dextramer-sorted; not recorded which), sampled 45 days after the yellow fever booster vaccination. The receptors were gathered from a man aged 25 to 40 who received the YFV17D yellow fever vaccine. CDR3s include the opening cysteine and the closing phenylalanine or tryptophan. Fields, in order: V gene, J gene, D gene, clone size, CDR3 protein, CDR3 DNA. The D gene is left open where the match is weak. Only some rows state a clone size, as once, few, many or a class for expanded clones.

v_call: TRBV11-2
j_call: TRBJ2-5
d_call: .
clone_size: many
cdr3_aa: CASTKGDSEETQYF
cdr3_nt: TGTGCCAGCACAAAAGGGGACTCTGAAGAGACCCAGTACTTC

v_call: TRBV11-2
j_call: TRBJ2-1
d_call: TRBD1
clone_size: few
cdr3_aa: CASSPGDRGRNEQFF
cdr3_nt: TGTGCCAGCAGCCCAGGGGACAGGGGGCGAAATGAGCAGTTCTTC

v_call: TRBV5-8
j_call: TRBJ1-3
d_call: .
clone_size: .
cdr3_aa: CASSARGAGSGNTIYF
cdr3_nt: TGTGCCAGCAGCGCCCGGGGGGCAGGCTCTGGAAACACCATATATTTT

v_call: TRBV7-6
j_call: TRBJ2-3
d_call: .
clone_size: few
cdr3_aa: CASSRYGPTDTQYF
cdr3_nt: TGTGCCAGCAGTCGGTACGGGCCTACAGATACGCAGTATTTT

v_call: TRBV12-3/TRBV12-4
j_call: TRBJ1-2
d_call: TRBD1
clone_size: .
cdr3_aa: CASSLGTGGDGYTF
cdr3_nt: TGTGCCAGCAGTTTAGGGACAGGGGGCGATGGCTACACCTTC

v_call: TRBV20-1
j_call: TRBJ2-7
d_call: .
clone_size: few
cdr3_aa: CSARGRQLYEQYF
cdr3_nt: TGCAGTGCTAGAGGTCGGCAGCTCTACGAGCAGTACTTC

v_call: TRBV12-3/TRBV12-4
j_call: TRBJ2-3
d_call: TRBD2
clone_size: few
cdr3_aa: CASSQTSGYTDTQYF
cdr3_nt: TGTGCCAGCAGCCAGACTAGCGGTTACACAGATACGCAGTATTTT

v_call: TRBV12-3/TRBV12-4
j_call: TRBJ1-6
d_call: .
clone_size: .
cdr3_aa: CASSLVGQVGNSPLHF
cdr3_nt: TGTGCCAGCAGTTTAGTTGGGCAGGTCGGCAATTCACCCCTCCACTTT

v_call: TRBV29-1
j_call: TRBJ2-7
d_call: .
clone_size: few
cdr3_aa: CSVARGHEQYF
cdr3_nt: TGCAGCGTTGCGAGGGGCCACGAGCAGTACTTC

v_call: TRBV7-2
j_call: TRBJ2-1
d_call: TRBD2
clone_size: many
cdr3_aa: CASRLAGGYHNEQFF
cdr3_nt: TGTGCCAGCAGGCTAGCGGGGGGGTACCACAATGAGCAGTTCTTC

v_call: TRBV2
j_call: TRBJ2-1
d_call: .
clone_size: many
cdr3_aa: CASIWTVTANEQFF
cdr3_nt: TGTGCCAGCATTTGGACCGTAACGGCCAATGAGCAGTTCTTC